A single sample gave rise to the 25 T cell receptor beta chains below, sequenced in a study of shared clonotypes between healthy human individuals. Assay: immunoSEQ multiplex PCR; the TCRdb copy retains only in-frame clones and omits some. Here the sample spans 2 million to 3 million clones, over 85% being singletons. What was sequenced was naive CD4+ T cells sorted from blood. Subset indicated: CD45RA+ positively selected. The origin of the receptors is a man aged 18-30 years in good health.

This chain's CDR3 is CASNSGVYEQYF. The CDR3 region has the DNA TGTGCCAGCAACTCCGGAGTCTACGAGCAGTACTTC. The V gene is TRBV2, the J gene TRBJ2-5; D is unclear. The J call is doubtful: the DNA matches TRBJ2-7 better. Germline V gene sequence: CDR1 SNHLY, CDR2 FYNNEI. The CDR3 length is 12 residues.

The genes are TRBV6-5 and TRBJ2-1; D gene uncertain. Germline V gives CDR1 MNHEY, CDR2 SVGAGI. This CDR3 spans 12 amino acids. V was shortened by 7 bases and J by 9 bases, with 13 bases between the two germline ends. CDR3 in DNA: TGTGCCAGCAACCGCCCGAGTGGTGAGCAGTTCTTC. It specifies CASNRPSGEQFF.

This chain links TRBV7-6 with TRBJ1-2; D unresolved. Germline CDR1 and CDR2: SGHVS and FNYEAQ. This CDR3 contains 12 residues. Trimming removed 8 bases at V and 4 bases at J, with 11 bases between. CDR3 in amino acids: CASSREGYGYTF. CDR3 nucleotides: TGTGCCAGCTCTCGGGAAGGCTATGGCTACACCTTC.

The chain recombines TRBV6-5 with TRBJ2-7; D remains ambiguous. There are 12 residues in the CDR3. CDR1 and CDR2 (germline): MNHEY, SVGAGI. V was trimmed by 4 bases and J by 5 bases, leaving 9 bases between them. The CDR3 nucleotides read TGTGCCAGCAGTTCCGTCCCTAACGAGCAGTACTTC. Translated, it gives CASSSVPNEQYF.

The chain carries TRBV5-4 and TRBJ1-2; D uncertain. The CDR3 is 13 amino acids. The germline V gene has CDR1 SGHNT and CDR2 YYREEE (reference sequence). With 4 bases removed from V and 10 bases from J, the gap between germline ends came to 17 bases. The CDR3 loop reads CASSAPSGVHYTF. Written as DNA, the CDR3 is TGTGCCAGCAGCGCCCCGAGTGGAGTCCACTACACCTTC.

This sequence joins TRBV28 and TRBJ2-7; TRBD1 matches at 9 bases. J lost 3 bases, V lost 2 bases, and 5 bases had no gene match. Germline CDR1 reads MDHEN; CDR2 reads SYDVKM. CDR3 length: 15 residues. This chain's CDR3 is CASSLGQGPYYEQYF. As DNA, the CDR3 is TGTGCCAGCAGTTTAGGACAGGGGCCTTACTACGAGCAGTACTTC.

CDR3 DNA: TGTGCCAGTAGATCCTTAGGCCAATCCTACGAGCAGTACTTC. Translating it yields CASRSLGQSYEQYF. This chain connects TRBV19 to TRBJ2-7; D is unclear. Per the germline V gene, CDR1 is LNHDA and CDR2 is SQIVND (reference sequence). With 6 bases removed from V and 1 base from J, the gap between germline ends came to 13 bases. CDR3 length: 14 residues.

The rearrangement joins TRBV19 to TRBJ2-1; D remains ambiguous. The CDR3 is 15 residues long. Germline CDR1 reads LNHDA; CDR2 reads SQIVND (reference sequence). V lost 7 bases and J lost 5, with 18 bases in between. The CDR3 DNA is TGTGCCAGTACCTCCCTAACGTCCGTGCACAATGAGCAGTTCTTC. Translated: CASTSLTSVHNEQFF.

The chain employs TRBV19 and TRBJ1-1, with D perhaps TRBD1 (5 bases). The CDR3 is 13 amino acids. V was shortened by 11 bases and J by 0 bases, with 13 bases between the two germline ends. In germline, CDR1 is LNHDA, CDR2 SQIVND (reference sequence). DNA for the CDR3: TGTGCCTCAAAGCCAGGGCTGAACACTGAAGCTTTCTTT. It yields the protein CASKPGLNTEAFF.

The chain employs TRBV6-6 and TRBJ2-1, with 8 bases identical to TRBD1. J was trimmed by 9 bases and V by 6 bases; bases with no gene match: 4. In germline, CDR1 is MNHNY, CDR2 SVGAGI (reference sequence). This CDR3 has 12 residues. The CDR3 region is CASRQGAGEQFF. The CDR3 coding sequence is TGTGCCAGCAGGCAGGGGGCGGGTGAGCAGTTCTTC.

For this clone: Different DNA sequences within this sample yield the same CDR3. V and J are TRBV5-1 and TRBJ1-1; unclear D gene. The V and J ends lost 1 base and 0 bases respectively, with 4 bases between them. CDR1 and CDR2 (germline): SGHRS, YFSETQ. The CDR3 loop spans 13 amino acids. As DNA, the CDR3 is TGCGCCAGCAGCTTGCTAATGAACACTGAAGCTTTCTTT. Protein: CASSLLMNTEAFF.

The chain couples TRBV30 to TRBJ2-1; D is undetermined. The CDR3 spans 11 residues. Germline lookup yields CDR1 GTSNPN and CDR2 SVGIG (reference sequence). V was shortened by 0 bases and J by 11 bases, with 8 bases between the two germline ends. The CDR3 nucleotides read TGTGCCTGGAGTGTCCCAGACAAGCAGTTCTTC. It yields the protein CAWSVPDKQFF.

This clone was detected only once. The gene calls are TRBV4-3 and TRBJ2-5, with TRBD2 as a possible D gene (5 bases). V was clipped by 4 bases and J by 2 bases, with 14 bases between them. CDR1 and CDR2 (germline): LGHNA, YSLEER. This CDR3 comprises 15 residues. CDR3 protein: CASSRGLAPQETQYF. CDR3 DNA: TGCGCCAGCAGCCGCGGACTTGCGCCACAAGAGACCCAGTACTTC.

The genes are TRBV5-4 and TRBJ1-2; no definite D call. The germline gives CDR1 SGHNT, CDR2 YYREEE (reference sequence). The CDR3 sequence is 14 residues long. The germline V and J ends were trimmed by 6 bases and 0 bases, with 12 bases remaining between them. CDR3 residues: CASTRNTPNYGYTF. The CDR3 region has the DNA TGTGCCAGCACCCGGAACACCCCTAACTATGGCTACACCTTC.

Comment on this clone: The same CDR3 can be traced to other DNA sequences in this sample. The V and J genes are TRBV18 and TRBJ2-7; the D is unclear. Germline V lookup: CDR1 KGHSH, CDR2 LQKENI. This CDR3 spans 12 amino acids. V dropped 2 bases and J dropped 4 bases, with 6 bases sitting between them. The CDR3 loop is CASSPAGYEQYF. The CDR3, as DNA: TGTGCCAGCTCACCAGCCGGATACGAGCAGTACTTC.

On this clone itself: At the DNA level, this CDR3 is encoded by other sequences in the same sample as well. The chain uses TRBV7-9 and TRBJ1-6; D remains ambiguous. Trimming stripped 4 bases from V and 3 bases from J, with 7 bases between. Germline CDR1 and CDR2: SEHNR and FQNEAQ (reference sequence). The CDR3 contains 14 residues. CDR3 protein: CASSSDGYNSPLHF. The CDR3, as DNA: TGTGCCAGCAGCTCGGACGGCTATAATTCACCCCTCCACTTT.

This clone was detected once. The CDR3, as DNA: TGCGCCAGCAGCCAAGCGGACAGGCTCGGTCAGCCCCAGCATTTT. Protein product: CASSQADRLGQPQHF. The genes are TRBV4-1 and TRBJ1-5, with 7 bases lining up with TRBD1. This CDR3 has 15 amino acids. With 1 base clipped from V and 6 bases from J, the junction kept 6 bases outside the gene matches. Germline CDR1 is MGHRA and CDR2 is YSYEKL.

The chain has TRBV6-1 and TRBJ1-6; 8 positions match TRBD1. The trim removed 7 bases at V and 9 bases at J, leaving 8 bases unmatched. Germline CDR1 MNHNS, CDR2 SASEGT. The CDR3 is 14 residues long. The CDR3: CASTGQGGASPLHF. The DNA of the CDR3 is TGTGCCAGCACTGGACAGGGTGGAGCTTCACCCCTCCACTTT.

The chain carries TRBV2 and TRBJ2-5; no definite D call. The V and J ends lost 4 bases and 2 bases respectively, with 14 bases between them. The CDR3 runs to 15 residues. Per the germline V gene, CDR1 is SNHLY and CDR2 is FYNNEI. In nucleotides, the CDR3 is TGTGCCAGCAGTGTGGCCCCGCAGGTACAAGAGACCCAGTACTTC. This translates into CASSVAPQVQETQYF.

The chain's CDR3 is CASSQGLAGRSEQFF. CDR3 nucleotides: TGCGCCAGCAGCCAGGGACTAGCGGGGAGGAGTGAGCAGTTCTTC. This sequence joins TRBV5-1 and TRBJ2-1; 13 bases map to TRBD2. With 4 bases clipped from V and 9 bases from J, the junction kept 7 bases outside the gene matches. Germline lookup yields CDR1 SGHRS and CDR2 YFSETQ. This CDR3 has 15 residues.

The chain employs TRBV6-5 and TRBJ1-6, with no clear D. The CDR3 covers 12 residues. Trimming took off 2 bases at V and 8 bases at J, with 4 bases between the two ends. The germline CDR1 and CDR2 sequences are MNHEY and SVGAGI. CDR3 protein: CASSYPDSPLHF. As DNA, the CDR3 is TGTGCCAGCAGTTACCCCGATTCACCCCTCCACTTT.

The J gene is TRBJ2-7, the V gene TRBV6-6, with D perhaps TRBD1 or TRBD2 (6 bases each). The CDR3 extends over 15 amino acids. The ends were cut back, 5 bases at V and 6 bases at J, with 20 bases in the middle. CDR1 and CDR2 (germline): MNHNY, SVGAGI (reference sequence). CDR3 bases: TGTGCCAGCAGTCCCGAGGGGGGTTTGAGGGGCGAGCAGTACTTC. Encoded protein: CASSPEGGLRGEQYF.

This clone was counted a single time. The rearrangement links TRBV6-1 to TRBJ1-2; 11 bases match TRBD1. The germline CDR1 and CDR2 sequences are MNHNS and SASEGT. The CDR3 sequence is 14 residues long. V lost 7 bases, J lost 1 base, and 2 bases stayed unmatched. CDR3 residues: CASIGTGGNYGYTF. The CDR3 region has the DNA TGTGCCAGCATCGGGACAGGGGGTAACTATGGCTACACCTTC.

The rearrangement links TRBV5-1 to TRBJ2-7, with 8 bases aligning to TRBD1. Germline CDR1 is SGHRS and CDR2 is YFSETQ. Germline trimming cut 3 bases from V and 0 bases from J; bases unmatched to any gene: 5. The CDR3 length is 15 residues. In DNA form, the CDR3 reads TGCGCCAGCAGCTCGGAGGGACAGGCCTCCTACGAGCAGTACTTC. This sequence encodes CASSSEGQASYEQYF.

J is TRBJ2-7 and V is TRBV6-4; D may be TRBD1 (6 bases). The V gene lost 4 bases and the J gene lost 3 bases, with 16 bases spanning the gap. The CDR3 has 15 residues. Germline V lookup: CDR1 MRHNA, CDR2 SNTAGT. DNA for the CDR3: TGTGCCAGCAGTGGCCCCGGCAGGGACAACTACGAGCAGTACTTC. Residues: CASSGPGRDNYEQYF.